The clone carrying this TCR beta chain has at least ten counts. What it binds is not known. The authors prepared the TCRbeta library with unique molecular identifiers. TCRdb analysed the PCR reads with MiXCR anew, one entry per CDR3 protein. The sample shows approximately 490,000 distinct CDR3 sequences, about 10% of them seen only once. This sample is drawn from a study of T-cell reconstitution after alpha-beta-depleted transplantation in children. General study findings and limits: Day-60 TCRbeta diversity that was high in some patients was derived from surviving recipient T cells and thymic progenitors.

This CDR3 has 15 amino acids. V lost 3 bases and J 1 base, leaving 9 bases between the germline ends. CDR1 and CDR2 from the germline V gene are MNHEY and SMNVEV (reference sequence). The rearrangement uses TRBV27 and TRBJ2-2; D might be TRBD1 (7 bases). The starting material was PBMCs, obtained before TCRalphabeta/CD19-depleted stem cell transplant. The sequence was collected from a child aged 2 to 15 with inherited bone marrow failure, due to receive a stem cell transplant. The DNA for the CDR3 is TGTGCCAGCAGTTTTCAGGGGGGGAACACCGGGGAGCTGTTTTTT. It translates to CASSFQGGNTGELFF.